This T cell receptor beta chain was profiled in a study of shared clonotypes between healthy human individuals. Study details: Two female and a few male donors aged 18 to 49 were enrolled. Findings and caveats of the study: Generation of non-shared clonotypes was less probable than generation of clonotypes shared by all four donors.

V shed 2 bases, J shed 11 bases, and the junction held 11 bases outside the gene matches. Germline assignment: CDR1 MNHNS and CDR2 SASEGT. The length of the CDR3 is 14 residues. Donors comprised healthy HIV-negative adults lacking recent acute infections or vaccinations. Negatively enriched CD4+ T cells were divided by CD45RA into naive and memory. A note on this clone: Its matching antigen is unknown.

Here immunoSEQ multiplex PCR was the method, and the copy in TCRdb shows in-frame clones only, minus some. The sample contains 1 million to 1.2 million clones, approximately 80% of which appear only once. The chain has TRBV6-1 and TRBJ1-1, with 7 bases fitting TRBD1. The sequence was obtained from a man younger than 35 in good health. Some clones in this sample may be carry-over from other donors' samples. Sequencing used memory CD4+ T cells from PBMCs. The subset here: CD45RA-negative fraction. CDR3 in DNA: TGTGCCAGCAGTGAACGGGAGGGGAGGGGGCTTGCTTTCTTT. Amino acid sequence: CASSEREGRGLAFF.